This entry describes one T cell receptor (beta chain). The table lists this clone with a count of one. Its antigen is unknown. No per-base quality is available; no much larger clone lies one base away. The source of the sample is a study of memory CD4+ T cells and cytomegalovirus serostatus (dated by TCRdb to about 2019). About the investigation overall: A total of around 35 healthy Belgian adults, of whom 9 were CMV seropositive and approximately 24 were CMV seronegative, were included in the cohort. The study sequenced CD4+ memory TCRbeta repertoires of a Belgian cohort with known cytomegalovirus serostatus to replicate a published TCR-based CMV serostatus classifier. Results and caveats for the whole study, not just this receptor: Of under 200 previously reported CMV-associated TCRbeta sequences, some 67 appeared in the CD4+ memory repertoires, each in one to five individuals. A median bootstrapped AUC of around 0.94 with a 95% CI of 0.76-1.00 was achieved on the Belgian cohort by the original-framework classifier. For CMV serostatus prediction, a median bootstrapped AUC of approximately 0.95 was reached with the original framework, and a median bootstrapped AUC of around 0.9 was reached with a US-trained random forest. Unlike the original study, which covered naive and memory CD4+ and CD8+ populations, the Belgian study sequenced only CD4+CD45RO+ memory cells. The results were read as suggesting that the CMV-associated TCR signature is, for the most part, present in the CD4+ memory repertoire.

A FACSAria II was used to sort memory CD4+ T cells, defined as single viable CD3+CD4+CD8-CD45RO+ cells. CMV serostatus was determined with a Roche Elecsys assay detecting serum IgG against CMV pp150, pp28, p38 and p52. After thawing, total CD4+ T cells were enriched by positive selection with CD4 magnetic microbeads. The samples came from a different study that was designed specifically to examine the CD4+ T cell memory repertoire. Peripheral blood mononuclear cells were isolated and cryopreserved following standard operating procedures; serum was stored at -80 °C. The staining used CD3-PerCP (BW264/56), CD4-APC (RPA-T4), CD45RO-PE (UCHT1) and CD8-Pacific Orange (3B5) antibodies, and Sytox blue was used to exclude non-viable cells. The Quick-DNA Microprep Kit was used to extract genomic DNA from the sorted cells. Amplification of TCRbeta DNA was done with the immunoSEQ hsTCRbeta kit, following the protocol from the manufacturer. An Illumina MiSeq instrument was used to sequence the TCRbeta libraries. The paper's processing steps were these. Removing out-of-frame sequences left under 2.5 million distinct TCRbeta sequences, an average of around 67,000 per individual. Each individual was scored using the number of 170 or so previously reported CMV-associated TCRbeta sequences that the individual carried and the total number of productive distinct TCRbeta sequences. A beta-binomial model was reimplemented in Python, and scikit-learn random forests with default parameters were trained on data from the US cohort. Classifier performance on the Belgian cohort was summarized as median AUC with percentile confidence intervals calculated over 10,000 bootstrap iterations. Held by TCRdb, this immuneACCESS table contains in-frame sequences only and omits some clones. Under half of the omission traces to an unresolved V gene where checked; the cause of the rest is unknown. The DNA gave D and trimming, while V, J and clone size come from that table. The sample has about 56,000 clones on record, 82% of them singletons. Less than 0.5% of the sample comes from the top ten.

The V end loses 0 bases and the J end loses 0 bases, and a stretch of 15 bases separates them. Including the terminal cysteine and phenylalanine, the CDR3 comprises 17 residues. Left in the record is the CDR3 DNA by itself, 51 bases read in frame from the first base. From a lookup of the germline V gene, CDR1 and CDR2 are SGHDT and YYEEEE. The sequence was obtained from an adult in good health and CMV-seronegative. The rearrangement joined TRBV5-6 to TRBJ1-1, and possibly TRBD1, on 5 matching bases. Specimen: memory CD4+ T cells from blood. DNA sequence: TGTGCCAGCAGCTTGGCCCGTTTTCAGGGCATGAACACTGAAGCTTTCTTT. Translated, it gives CASSLARFQGMNTEAFF.